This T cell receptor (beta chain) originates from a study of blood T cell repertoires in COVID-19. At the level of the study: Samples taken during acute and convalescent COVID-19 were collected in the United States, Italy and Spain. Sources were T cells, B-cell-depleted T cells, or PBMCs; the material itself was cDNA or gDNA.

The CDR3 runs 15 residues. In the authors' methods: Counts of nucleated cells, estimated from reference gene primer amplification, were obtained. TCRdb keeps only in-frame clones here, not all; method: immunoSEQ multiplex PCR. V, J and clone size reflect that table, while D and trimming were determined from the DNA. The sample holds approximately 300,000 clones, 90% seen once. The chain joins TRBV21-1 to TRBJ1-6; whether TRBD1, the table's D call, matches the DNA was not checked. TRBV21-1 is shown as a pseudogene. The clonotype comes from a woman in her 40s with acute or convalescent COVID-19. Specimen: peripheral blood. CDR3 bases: TGTGCCAGCAGCAAAGTCGGCAGGGGTGGTTCACCCCTCCACTTT. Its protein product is CASSKVGRGGSPLHF.